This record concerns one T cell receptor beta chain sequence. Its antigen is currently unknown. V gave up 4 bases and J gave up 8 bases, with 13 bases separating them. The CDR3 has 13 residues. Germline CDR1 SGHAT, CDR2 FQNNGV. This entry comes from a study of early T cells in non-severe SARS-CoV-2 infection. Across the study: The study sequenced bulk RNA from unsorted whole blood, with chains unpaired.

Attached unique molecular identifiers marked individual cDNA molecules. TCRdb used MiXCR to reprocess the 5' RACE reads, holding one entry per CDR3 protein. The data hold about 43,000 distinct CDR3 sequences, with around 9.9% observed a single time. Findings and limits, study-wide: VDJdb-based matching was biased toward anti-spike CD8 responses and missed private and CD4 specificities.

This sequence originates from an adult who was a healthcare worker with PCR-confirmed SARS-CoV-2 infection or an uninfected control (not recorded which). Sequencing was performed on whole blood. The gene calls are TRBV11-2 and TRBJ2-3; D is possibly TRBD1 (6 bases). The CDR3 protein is CASSSGQTGTQYF. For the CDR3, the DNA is TGTGCCAGCAGCTCCGGACAGACCGGTACGCAGTATTTT.